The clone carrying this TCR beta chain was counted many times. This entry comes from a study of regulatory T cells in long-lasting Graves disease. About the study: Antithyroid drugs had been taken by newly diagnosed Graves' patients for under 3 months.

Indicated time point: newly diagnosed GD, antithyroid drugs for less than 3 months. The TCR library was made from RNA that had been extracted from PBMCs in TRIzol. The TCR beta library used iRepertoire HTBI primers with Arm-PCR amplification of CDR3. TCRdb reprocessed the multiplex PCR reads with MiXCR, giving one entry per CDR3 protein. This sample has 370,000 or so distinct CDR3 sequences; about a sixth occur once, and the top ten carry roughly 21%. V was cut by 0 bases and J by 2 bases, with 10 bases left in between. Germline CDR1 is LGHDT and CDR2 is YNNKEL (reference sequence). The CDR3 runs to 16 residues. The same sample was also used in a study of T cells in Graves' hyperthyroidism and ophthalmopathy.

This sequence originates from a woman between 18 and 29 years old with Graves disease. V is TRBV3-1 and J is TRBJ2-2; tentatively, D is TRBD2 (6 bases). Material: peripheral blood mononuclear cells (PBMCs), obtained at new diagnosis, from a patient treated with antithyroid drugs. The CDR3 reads CASSQEGGFNTGELFF. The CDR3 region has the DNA TGTGCCAGCAGCCAAGAGGGAGGATTCAACACCGGGGAGCTGTTTTTT.